The sequence of this TCR beta chain was determined in a study of cytomegalovirus exposure and HLA in healthy donors (dated by TCRdb to 2015 to 2018). As for the study more broadly: According to a later analysis, the approximately 120 validation repertoires were produced on the same platform as the approximately 690 repertoires of the first cohort. In addition to the first cohort of 650 to 750 subjects, a separate validation cohort of around 110 different subjects was used. To predict cytomegalovirus infection status, the study brought together high-throughput TCR immunosequencing, statistical association of individual TCRs with disease status, and machine learning. The study aimed to test whether cataloging public T cell receptors could reveal signatures of past pathogen exposure.

As regards this clone: Its specific antigen is unknown. Base qualities are not provided; no much larger clone lies one nucleotide away.

The germline V gene yields SGHNT for CDR1 and YENEEA for CDR2. There are 10 amino acids in the CDR3, from cysteine to phenylalanine inclusive. Only the CDR3 region is kept as DNA, spanning 30 bases read in frame from base 1. Overall results and qualifications from the work: Most TCR sequences were seen in very few donors, while some public TCRs were found in many individuals. In the study, about 150 TCR beta chains were listed as associated with cytomegalovirus. The validation cohort had no HLA typing available for a later analysis, so co-occurrence within that cohort was assessed over all 130 or so repertoires. Three of the identified cytomegalovirus-associated TCR beta chains were confirmed in vitro to be specific for cytomegalovirus antigens. Subsequent analysis determined that TCRs grouped into clusters in the first cohort also showed a tendency toward co-occurrence across the 130 or so validation repertoires, and 94% of cluster scores exceeded 0. The authors suggested that the approach could potentially be generalized to other disease states and immunological phenotypes. The classifier was reported to diagnose cytomegalovirus status with high specificity and sensitivity in both the original cohort and the validation cohort.

Donors formed part of the validation cohort, which comprised 120 subjects and was distinct from the first cohort of some 700 subjects. The method was the immunoSEQ multiplex PCR assay. The study's own analysis went as follows. To diagnose cytomegalovirus status from the catalog of TCR beta chain sequences, a statistical classification framework was built. TCRdb provides this immuneACCESS table in a form limited to in-frame rearrangements. Some clones are lacking; in checked studies, under half of them reflect an unresolved V gene, and why the rest are absent is not known. V and J calls and clone size follow that table, whereas D and trimming were derived from the DNA. This sample has some 130,000 clones in its table, and around four fifths of those were observed once. The ten top clones hold around 27% of the sample.

The chain couples TRBV11-3 to TRBJ1-1; TRBD1 is a possible D gene, resting on 6 matching bases. The sample taken for sequencing was PBMCs. This clonotype originated in a young man in good health and CMV-seropositive. The nucleotides read TGTAGCGACCCTTACAGGGTTACTTTCTTT. Its translation reads: CSDPYRVTFF.